These 30 T cell receptor beta chains were sequenced from one sample in a study of vaccination and CD4 T cells after COVID-19. Treatment meaning: roughly ten-day PBMC culture with coronavirus spike peptide pools or control peptides (ViraFEST assay). Their antigens remain unidentified. Sequencing of DNA taken from cultured CD4+ T cells relied on the Oncomine TCR Beta short-read assay. Each CDR3 protein is one row after TCRdb ran MiXCR on the PCR reads. There are 9,500 or so distinct CDR3 sequences in the sample; approximately 29% occur only once, and around a tenth lies in the top ten. The sequencing used CD4+ T cells from blood, cultured in vitro, collected after SARS-CoV-2 vaccination. The receptors were sampled from a human donor who had recovered from COVID-19.

The chain employs TRBV10-1 and TRBJ2-3, with D tentatively TRBD1 (6 bases). This CDR3 contains 13 residues. The V and J ends lost 9 bases and 3 bases respectively, with 13 bases between them. CDR1 WNHNN and CDR2 SYGVQD come from the germline V gene (reference sequence). DNA of the CDR3: TGCGCCAGGATCACAGGGATAACAGATACGCAGTATTTT. This encodes CARITGITDTQYF.

V gene TRBV4-3 combines with J gene TRBJ1-4; no reliable D call. CDR1 is LGHNA, CDR2 YSLEER, per germline. CDR3 length: 20 residues. Between the trimmed V and J ends, which lost 3 bases and 0 bases, there was a span of 23 bases. CDR3 loop: CASSQTMVGRIEATNEKLFF. CDR3 nucleotides: TGCGCCAGCAGCCAGACGATGGTGGGCAGGATAGAGGCAACTAATGAAAAACTGTTTTTT.

This clonotype was seen a handful of times. This chain uses TRBV19 with TRBJ2-7, with D possibly matching TRBD1 (5 bases). There are 14 residues in the CDR3. V lost 4 bases and J lost 0, with 10 bases in between. From germline, CDR1 is LNHDA and CDR2 SQIVND (reference sequence). CDR3 residues: CASSNVRDSYEQYF. CDR3 DNA: TGTGCCAGTAGTAATGTCAGGGACTCCTACGAGCAGTACTTC.

CDR3 region: CASSSNRDGYGYTF. DNA of the CDR3: TGTGCCAGCAGCTCCAACCGGGACGGGTATGGCTACACCTTC. The chain links TRBV11-3 to TRBJ1-2, with a weak D call TRBD1 (5 bases). CDR3 length: 14 amino acids. Trimming removed 4 bases from V and 5 bases from J, with 14 bases in between. Germline values: CDR1 SGHNT, CDR2 YENEEA. Combining the CDR3 with reference TRBV11-3 and TRBJ1-2 gives the whole variable domain EAGVVQSPRYKIIEKKQPVAFWCNPISGHNTLYWYLQNLGQGPELLIRYENEEAVDDSQLPKDRFSAERLKGVDSTLKIQPAELGDSAVYLCASSSNRDGYGYTFGSGTRLTVV.

This chain joins TRBV20-1 and TRBJ1-1; no clear D gene. The CDR3 has 14 amino acids. V lost 2 bases and J lost 1, with 11 bases in between. Germline values: CDR1 DFQATT, CDR2 SNEGSKA (reference sequence). CDR3 bases: TGCAGTGCTAGAAAATTTAGTGGGAACACTGAAGCTTTCTTT. This encodes CSARKFSGNTEAFF.

This clonotype was seen a few times. J is TRBJ2-7 and V is TRBV7-6; 13 bases match TRBD2. The CDR3 length is 19 residues. The V segment lost 1 base and the J segment 1 base; nucleotides outside the gene matches: 10. Germline CDR1 reads SGHVS; CDR2 reads FNYEAQ. As DNA, the CDR3 is TGTGCCAGCAGCTTAGTGGGCCGGACTAGCGGGAGAACGTCCTACGAGCAGTACTTC. It is translated as CASSLVGRTSGRTSYEQYF.

This chain uses TRBV28 with TRBJ1-1; D possibly corresponds to TRBD1 (5 bases). V dropped 3 bases and J dropped 0 bases, with 8 bases sitting between them. CDR1 and CDR2 (germline): MDHEN, SYDVKM. This CDR3 contains 14 residues. The CDR3 is CASSFGGVNTEAFF. CDR3 DNA: TGTGCCAGCAGTTTCGGGGGGGTGAACACTGAAGCTTTCTTT.

The V and J genes are TRBV6-1 and TRBJ2-7; no reliable D call. CDR1 is MNHNS and CDR2 is SASEGT in the germline V gene. The CDR3 length is 14 residues. V was clipped by 5 bases and J by 0 bases, with 11 bases between them. The CDR3 is CASSRTASSYEQYF. DNA for the CDR3: TGTGCCAGCAGTAGGACCGCGAGCTCCTACGAGCAGTACTTC.

In its sample, this clonotype ranks as medium-sized. The J gene is TRBJ1-2, the V gene TRBV7-9; TRBD1 is a possible D gene (6 bases). Germline V gene sequence: CDR1 SEHNR, CDR2 FQNEAQ (reference sequence). V dropped 3 bases and J dropped 6 bases, with 11 bases sitting between them. This CDR3 contains 13 residues. The CDR3, as DNA: TGTGCCAGCAGCTTGACAGGAACGAATGGCTACACCTTC. Protein sequence: CASSLTGTNGYTF. Full variable domain (remainder filled in from reference TRBV7-9 and TRBJ1-2): DTGVSQNPRHKITKRGQNVTFRCDPISEHNRLYWYRQTLGQGPEFLTYFQNEAQLEKSRLLSDRFSAERPKGSFSTLEIQRTEQGDSAMYLCASSLTGTNGYTFGSGTRLTVV.

This clonotype was seen a few times. V usage is TRBV4-3 and J usage is TRBJ1-3, with 8 bases lining up with TRBD1. CDR3 length: 19 residues. The germline gives CDR1 LGHNA, CDR2 YSLEER. Trimming removed 0 bases from V and 0 bases from J; junction bases left unmatched: 10. The CDR3 region has the DNA TGCGCCAGCAGCCAAGACTTCGCGACAGGGGTCACCTCTGGAAACACCATATATTTT. Its protein is CASSQDFATGVTSGNTIYF.

The J gene is TRBJ2-1, the V gene TRBV10-3, with 7 bases that match TRBD2. From germline, CDR1 is ENHRY and CDR2 SYGVKD. Unmatched junction bases numbered 9, after V lost 7 bases and J lost 0 bases. This CDR3 has 16 residues. The CDR3 sequence is CAITASGRSSYNEQFF. The CDR3 nucleotides are TGTGCCATCACCGCTAGCGGCCGAAGCTCCTACAATGAGCAGTTCTTC.

This clonotype was detected only a few times. The chain is built from TRBV7-2 and TRBJ1-2; the match to TRBD1 covers 8 bases. The CDR3 is made up of 17 amino acids. The V segment lost 1 base and the J segment 4 bases; nucleotides outside the gene matches: 11. Per the germline V gene, CDR1 is SGHTA and CDR2 is FQGNSA. CDR3 loop: CASSLVLQGAQGYGYTF. In DNA form, the CDR3 reads TGTGCCAGCAGCTTAGTATTGCAGGGGGCGCAGGGCTATGGCTACACCTTC.

The genes are TRBV27 and TRBJ1-5; 7 positions match TRBD1. CDR1 is MNHEY and CDR2 is SMNVEV in the germline V gene (reference sequence). V shed 4 bases, J shed 1 base, and the junction held 7 bases outside the gene matches. The CDR3 contains 16 residues. CDR3 DNA sequence: TGTGCCAGCAGTTCCTCTAAGGGGGCCAGCAATCAGCCCCAGCATTTT. The encoded protein is CASSSSKGASNQPQHF.

There are a few counts of this clonotype. The gene calls are TRBV24-1 and TRBJ2-5, with 11 bases fitting TRBD2. The V segment lost 0 bases and the J segment 2 bases; nucleotides outside the gene matches: 4. This CDR3 comprises 17 residues. Germline loops: CDR1 KGHDR, CDR2 SFDVKD. The CDR3 spells CATSDLPSGRTQETQYF. CDR3 DNA sequence: TGTGCCACCAGTGATTTGCCTAGCGGGAGGACGCAAGAGACCCAGTACTTC.

This clonotype was seen only a few times. This chain connects TRBV24-1 to TRBJ2-3; perhaps D is TRBD1 or TRBD2 (6 bases each). Trimming removed 3 bases at V and 4 bases at J, with 22 bases between. Germline-derived CDR1 and CDR2 are KGHDR and SFDVKD. The CDR3 is 18 amino acids. This chain's CDR3 is CATSDELVFGGRPDTQYF. The CDR3 coding sequence is TGTGCCACCAGTGATGAGTTGGTGTTTGGGGGGCGCCCAGATACGCAGTATTTT.

V and J are TRBV10-2 and TRBJ1-1; 9 bases are a match to TRBD1. J lost 5 bases, V lost 5 bases, and 6 bases had no gene match. This CDR3 spans 14 amino acids. Germline values: CDR1 WSHSY, CDR2 SAAADI. DNA of the CDR3: TGCGCCAGCAGTTCCAACAGGGGGCGGACTGAAGCTTTCTTT. It encodes CASSSNRGRTEAFF.

This clonotype has just a few counts. The gene calls are TRBV28 and TRBJ1-2; TRBD1 is a possible D gene (6 bases). Trimming took 4 bases from V and 4 from J, leaving 10 bases between them. The germline gives CDR1 MDHEN, CDR2 SYDVKM. CDR3 size: 13 residues. CDR3 protein: CASSSGQPYGYTF. The CDR3 DNA is TGTGCCAGCAGTTCCGGACAGCCCTATGGCTACACCTTC.

This clonotype was found a few times. The gene calls are TRBV11-3 and TRBJ2-7; 7 nucleotides line up with TRBD1. Trimming cost V 5 bases and J 7 bases; bases outside gene matches: 8. Germline V gene lookup returns CDR1 SGHNT and CDR2 YENEEA. CDR3 length equals 13 residues. The DNA for the CDR3 is TGTGCCAGCAGCGACAGGGCTGGTGGAGAGCAGTACTTC. This encodes CASSDRAGGEQYF.

This CDR3 is CASSLHADRASNQPQHF. The CDR3 DNA sequence: TGTGCCAGCAGCCTCCACGCGGACAGGGCAAGCAATCAGCCCCAGCATTTT. The chain recombines TRBV27 with TRBJ1-5; 8 bases are shared with TRBD1. Germline assignment: CDR1 MNHEY and CDR2 SMNVEV (reference sequence). V trimming: 6 bases; J trimming: 1 base; junction bases outside the gene matches: 11. The CDR3 sequence is 17 residues long.

This clonotype was seen a few times. The rearrangement links TRBV19 to TRBJ2-5; 12 bases line up with TRBD2. Trimming at V came to 1 base and at J to 4 bases, leaving 7 bases not matched to a gene. The germline gives CDR1 LNHDA, CDR2 SQIVND (reference sequence). The CDR3 loop spans 17 amino acids. This chain's CDR3 is CASSIVLPGLAGETQYF. CDR3 sequence (DNA): TGTGCCAGTAGTATAGTTCTTCCGGGACTAGCGGGAGAGACCCAGTACTTC. The full variable domain, its missing parts supplied by reference TRBV19 and TRBJ2-5, is DGGITQSPKYLFRKEGQNVTLSCEQNLNHDAMYWYRQDPGQGLRLIYYSQIVNDFQKGDIAEGYSVSREKKESFPLTVTSAQKNPTAFYLCASSIVLPGLAGETQYFGPGTRLLVL.

V is TRBV18 and J is TRBJ2-5; D is undetermined. CDR3 size: 12 residues. V shed 3 bases and J shed 2 bases, with 4 bases lying between them. The germline V gene encodes CDR1 KGHSH and CDR2 LQKENI. This CDR3 is CASSPLQETQYF. CDR3 nucleotides: TGTGCCAGCTCACCCCTTCAAGAGACCCAGTACTTC. Filled out from reference TRBV18 and TRBJ2-5, the complete variable domain reads NAGVMQNPRHLVRRRGQEARLRCSPMKGHSHVYWYRQLPEEGLKFMVYLQKENIIDESGMPKERFSAEFPKEGPSILRIQQVVRGDSAAYFCASSPLQETQYFGPGTRLLVL.

By frequency in the sample, this clonotype is medium-sized (0.01 to 0.1%). The chain couples TRBV27 to TRBJ1-5; no firm D call. Germline-derived CDR1 and CDR2 are MNHEY and SMNVEV (reference sequence). The CDR3 is 12 amino acids. V lost 3 bases and J 4 bases, leaving 4 bases between the germline ends. In nucleotides, the CDR3 is TGTGCCAGCAGTTTCCTTAATCAGCCCCAGCATTTT. Protein: CASSFLNQPQHF.

This clonotype was seen a handful of times. The V gene is TRBV7-2, the J gene TRBJ2-3; possibly TRBD1 or TRBD2 for D (6 bases each). V was trimmed by 1 base and J by 8 bases, leaving 22 bases between them. The germline V gene encodes CDR1 SGHTA and CDR2 FQGNSA. The length of the CDR3 is 17 residues. CDR3 sequence (DNA): TGTGCCAGCAGCTTAGGGGGGGCGGGGCCAGCACAGGGTACGCAGTATTTT. Its protein is CASSLGGAGPAQGTQYF. Based on the CDR3 plus reference TRBV7-2 and TRBJ2-3, the full variable domain is GAGVSQSPSNKVTEKGKDVELRCDPISGHTALYWYRQSLGQGLEFLIYFQGNSAPDKSGLPSDRFSAERTGGSVSTLTIQRTQQEDSAVYLCASSLGGAGPAQGTQYFGPGTRLTVL.

This clonotype was seen more than once but under ten times. This chain connects TRBV20-1 to TRBJ2-1; tentatively, D is TRBD1 or TRBD2 (5 bases each). Trimming left V 6 bases short and J 0 bases short, with 15 bases between. Per the germline V gene, CDR1 is DFQATT and CDR2 is SNEGSKA (reference sequence). The CDR3 sequence is 15 residues long. CDR3 DNA: TGCAGTGCCCCGGGACCCAGGAGCTCCTACAATGAGCAGTTCTTC. Residues: CSAPGPRSSYNEQFF.

V usage is TRBV28 and J usage is TRBJ2-1, with 15 nucleotides matching TRBD2. This CDR3 has 17 residues. CDR1 is MDHEN and CDR2 is SYDVKM in the germline V gene. Losses at the gene ends were 8 bases for V and 9 bases for J; bases not matched to a gene: 14. CDR3 amino acids: CASGVAGTSGRKGEQFF. The CDR3 DNA reads as TGTGCCAGCGGGGTTGCCGGGACTAGCGGGAGGAAGGGTGAGCAGTTCTTC.

The J gene is TRBJ2-2, the V gene TRBV28; 8 nucleotides align to TRBD2. Unmatched junction bases numbered 9, after V lost 5 bases and J lost 1 base. CDR3 length equals 17 residues. The germline gives CDR1 MDHEN, CDR2 SYDVKM. CDR3 sequence reads: CASSPSGLAVNTGELFF. The CDR3 DNA follows: TGTGCCAGCAGTCCCTCCGGACTAGCCGTGAACACCGGGGAGCTGTTTTTT.

The chain couples TRBV6-2 or TRBV6-3 to TRBJ2-7, with no clear D. This CDR3 contains 13 residues. Trimming pared 7 bases from V and 0 bases from J, leaving 10 bases between. CDR1 and CDR2 from the germline V gene are MNHEY and SVGEGT. For the CDR3, the DNA is TGTGCCAGCAAGCCTGGGTACTCCTACGAGCAGTACTTC. This gives the protein CASKPGYSYEQYF.

This clonotype appeared a few times. The chain carries TRBV7-2 and TRBJ1-2; D gene ambiguous. The CDR3 is made up of 15 amino acids. With 0 bases removed from V and 5 bases from J, the gap between germline ends came to 13 bases. CDR1 is SGHTA, CDR2 FQGNSA, per germline. The CDR3 coding sequence is TGTGCCAGCAGCTTAGCAGTGGGGTTAGGGTATGGCTACACCTTC. Protein product: CASSLAVGLGYGYTF.

This chain uses TRBV6-2 or TRBV6-3 with TRBJ1-5; no clear D gene. V dropped 4 bases and J dropped 3 bases, with 16 bases sitting between them. The CDR3 extends over 16 amino acids. CDR1 and CDR2 (germline): MNHEY, SVGEGT. This chain's CDR3 is CASSSVVTRFNQPQHF. The CDR3 DNA reads as TGTGCCAGCAGTTCTGTCGTGACACGGTTCAATCAGCCCCAGCATTTT.

The rearrangement uses TRBV7-2 and TRBJ2-1; 7 positions match TRBD2. The CDR3 extends over 15 amino acids. Trimming took 3 bases from V and 5 from J; bases not matched to a gene: 7. Per germline, CDR1 SGHTA and CDR2 FQGNSA. CDR3 protein: CASSLTRTRNNEQFF. In nucleotides, the CDR3 is TGTGCCAGCAGCTTGACCCGGACTAGGAACAATGAGCAGTTCTTC.